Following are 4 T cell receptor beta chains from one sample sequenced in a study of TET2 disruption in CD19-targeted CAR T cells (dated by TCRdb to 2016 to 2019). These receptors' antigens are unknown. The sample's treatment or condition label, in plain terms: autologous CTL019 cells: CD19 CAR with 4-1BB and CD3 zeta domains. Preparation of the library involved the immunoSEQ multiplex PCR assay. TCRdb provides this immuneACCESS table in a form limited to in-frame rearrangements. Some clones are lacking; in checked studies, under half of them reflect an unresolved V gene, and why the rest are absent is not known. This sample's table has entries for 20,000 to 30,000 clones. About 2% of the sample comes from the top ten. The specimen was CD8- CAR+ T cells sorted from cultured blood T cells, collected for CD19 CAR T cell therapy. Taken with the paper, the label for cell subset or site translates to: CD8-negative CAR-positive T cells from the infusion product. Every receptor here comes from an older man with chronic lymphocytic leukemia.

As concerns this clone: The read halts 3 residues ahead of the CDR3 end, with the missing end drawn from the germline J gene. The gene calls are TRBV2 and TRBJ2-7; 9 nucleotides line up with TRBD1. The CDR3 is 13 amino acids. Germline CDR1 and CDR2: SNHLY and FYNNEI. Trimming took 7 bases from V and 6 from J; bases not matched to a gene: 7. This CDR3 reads CASKGTGLSEQYF. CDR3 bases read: TGTGCCAGCAAAGGGACAGGGCTTTCCGAG. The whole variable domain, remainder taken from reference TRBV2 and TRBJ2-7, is EPEVTQTPSHQVTQMGQEVILRCVPISNHLYFYWYRQILGQKVEFLVSFYNNEISEKSEIFDDQFSVERPDGSNFTLKIRSTKLEDSAMYFCASKGTGLSEQYFGPGTRLTVT.

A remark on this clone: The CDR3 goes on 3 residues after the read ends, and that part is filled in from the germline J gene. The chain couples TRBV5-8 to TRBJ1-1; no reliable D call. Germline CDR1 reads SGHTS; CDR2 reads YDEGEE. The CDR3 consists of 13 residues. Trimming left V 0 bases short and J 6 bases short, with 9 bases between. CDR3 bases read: TGTGCCAGCAGCTTGGCCATTAGAGCTGAA. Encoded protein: CASSLAIRAE. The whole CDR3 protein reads CASSLAIRAEAFF.

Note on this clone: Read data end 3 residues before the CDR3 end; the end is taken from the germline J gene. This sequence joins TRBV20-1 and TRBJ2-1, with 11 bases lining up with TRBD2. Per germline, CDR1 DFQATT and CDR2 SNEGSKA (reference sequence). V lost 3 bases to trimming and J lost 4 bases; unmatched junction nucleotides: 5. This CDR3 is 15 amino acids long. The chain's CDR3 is CSASPSGGSYNEQFF. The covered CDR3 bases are TGCAGTGCTAGCCCTAGCGGGGGGTCATACAATGAG.

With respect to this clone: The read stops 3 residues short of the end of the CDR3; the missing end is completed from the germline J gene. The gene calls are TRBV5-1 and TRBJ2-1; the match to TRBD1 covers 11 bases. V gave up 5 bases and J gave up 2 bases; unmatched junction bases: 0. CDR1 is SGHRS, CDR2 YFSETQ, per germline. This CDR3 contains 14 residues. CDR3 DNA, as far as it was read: TGCGCCAGCAGGGGACAGGGGGCCTACAATGAG. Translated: CASRGQGAYNE. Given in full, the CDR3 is CASRGQGAYNEQFF.